In its sample, the clone carrying this T cell receptor beta chain was seen many times. No antigen is known for it. Generation of TCR beta libraries employed quantitative 5'-RACE incorporating molecular barcodes. TCRdb reanalysed the 5' RACE reads using MiXCR and keeps one entry per CDR3 protein. There are 30,000 to 45,000 distinct CDR3 sequences in the sample; around 15% occur only once, and 32% lies in the top ten. The sample originates from a study of CD8 T cells in ankylosing spondylitis. Study-wide results and limits: From matched ankylosing spondylitis synovial fluid, disease-linked clones were reportedly recovered at significantly enriched levels. Apparently characteristic of ankylosing spondylitis blood was a TCR beta motif (about eight highly homologous variants). Certain motif variants had earlier appeared in reactive arthritis synovial fluid and blood.

This CDR3 has 15 amino acids. The V gene's germline CDR1 is SGHRS and CDR2 YFSETQ. The germline V and J ends were trimmed by 0 bases and 1 base, with 8 bases remaining between them. The chain links TRBV5-1 to TRBJ2-1; the D is unclear. Sequencing used synovial fluid, either unsorted or a sorted T cell fraction (not recorded which). This TCR derives from a male donor with ankylosing spondylitis. CDR3 DNA: TGCGCCAGCAGCTTGGAGGGTGGGTCCTACAATGAGCAGTTCTTC. It specifies CASSLEGGSYNEQFF.